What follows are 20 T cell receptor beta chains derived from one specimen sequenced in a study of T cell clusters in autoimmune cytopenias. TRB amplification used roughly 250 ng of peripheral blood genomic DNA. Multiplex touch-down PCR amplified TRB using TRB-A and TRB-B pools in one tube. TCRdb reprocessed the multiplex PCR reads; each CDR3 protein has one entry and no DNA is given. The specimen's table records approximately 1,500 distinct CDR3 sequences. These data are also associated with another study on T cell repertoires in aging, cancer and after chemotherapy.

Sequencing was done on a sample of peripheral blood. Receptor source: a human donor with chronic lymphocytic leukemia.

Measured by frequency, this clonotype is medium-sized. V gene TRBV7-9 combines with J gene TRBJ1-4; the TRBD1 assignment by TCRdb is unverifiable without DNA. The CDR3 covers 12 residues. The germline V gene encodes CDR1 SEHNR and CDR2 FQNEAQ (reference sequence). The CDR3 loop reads CASSGIGTELFF. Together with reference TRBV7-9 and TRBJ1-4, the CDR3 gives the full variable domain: DTGVSQNPRHKITKRGQNVTFRCDPISEHNRLYWYRQTLGQGPEFLTYFQNEAQLEKSRLLSDRFSAERPKGSFSTLEIQRTEQGDSAMYLCASSGIGTELFFGSGTQLSVL.

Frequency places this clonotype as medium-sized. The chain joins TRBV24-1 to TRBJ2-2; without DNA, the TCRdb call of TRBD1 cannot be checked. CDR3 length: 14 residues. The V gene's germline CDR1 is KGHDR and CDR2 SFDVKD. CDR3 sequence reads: CATSDLRGTGELFF.

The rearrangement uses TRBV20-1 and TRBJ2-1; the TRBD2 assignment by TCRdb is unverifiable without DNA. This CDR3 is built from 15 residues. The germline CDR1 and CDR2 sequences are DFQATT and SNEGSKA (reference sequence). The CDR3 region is CSARDLGGGIDEQFF.

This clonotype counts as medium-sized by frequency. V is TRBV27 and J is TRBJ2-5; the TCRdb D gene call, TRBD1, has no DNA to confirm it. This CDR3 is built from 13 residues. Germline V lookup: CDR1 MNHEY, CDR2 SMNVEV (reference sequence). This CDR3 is CASRDRGQETQYF.

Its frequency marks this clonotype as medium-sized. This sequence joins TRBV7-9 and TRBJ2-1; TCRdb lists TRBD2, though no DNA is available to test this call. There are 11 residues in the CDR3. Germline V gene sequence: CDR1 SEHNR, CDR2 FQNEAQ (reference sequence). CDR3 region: CASSPSHEQFF.

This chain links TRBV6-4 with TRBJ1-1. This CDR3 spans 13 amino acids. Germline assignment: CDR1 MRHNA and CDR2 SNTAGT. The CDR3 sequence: CASSLDMNTEAFF.

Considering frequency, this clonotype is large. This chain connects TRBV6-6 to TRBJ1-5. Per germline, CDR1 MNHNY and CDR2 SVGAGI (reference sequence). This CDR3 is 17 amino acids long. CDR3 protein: CASSWRGPLYSNQPQHF.

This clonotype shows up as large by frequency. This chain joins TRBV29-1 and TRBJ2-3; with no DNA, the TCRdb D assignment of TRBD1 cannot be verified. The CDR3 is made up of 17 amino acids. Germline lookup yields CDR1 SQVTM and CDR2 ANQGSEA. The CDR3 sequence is CSVREGTGGARTDTQYF.

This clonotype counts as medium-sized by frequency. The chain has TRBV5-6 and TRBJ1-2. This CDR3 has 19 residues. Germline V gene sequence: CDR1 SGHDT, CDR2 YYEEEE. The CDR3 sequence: CASSLRFGLYLPMGYGYTF.

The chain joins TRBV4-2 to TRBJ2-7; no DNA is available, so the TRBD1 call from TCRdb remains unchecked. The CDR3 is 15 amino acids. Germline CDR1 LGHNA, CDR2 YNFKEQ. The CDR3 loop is CASSPDRDGAYEQYF.

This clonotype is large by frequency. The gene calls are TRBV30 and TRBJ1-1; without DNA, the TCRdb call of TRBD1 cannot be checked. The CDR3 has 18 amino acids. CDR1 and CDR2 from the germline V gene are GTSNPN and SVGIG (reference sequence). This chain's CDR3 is CAWSARTGDRAQNTEAFF.

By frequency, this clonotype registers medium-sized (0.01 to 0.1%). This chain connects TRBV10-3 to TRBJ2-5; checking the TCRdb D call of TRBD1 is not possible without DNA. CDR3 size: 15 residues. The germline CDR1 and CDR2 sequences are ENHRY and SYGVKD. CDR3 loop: CAISESGGIGETQYF.

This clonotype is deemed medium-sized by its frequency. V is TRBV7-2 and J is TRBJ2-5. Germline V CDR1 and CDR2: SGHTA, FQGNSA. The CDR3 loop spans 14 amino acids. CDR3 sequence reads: CASSSIQIQETQYF.

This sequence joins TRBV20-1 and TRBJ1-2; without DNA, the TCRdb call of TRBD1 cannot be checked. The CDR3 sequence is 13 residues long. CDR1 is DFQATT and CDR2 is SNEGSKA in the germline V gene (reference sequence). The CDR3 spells CSPIGTGPYGYTF.

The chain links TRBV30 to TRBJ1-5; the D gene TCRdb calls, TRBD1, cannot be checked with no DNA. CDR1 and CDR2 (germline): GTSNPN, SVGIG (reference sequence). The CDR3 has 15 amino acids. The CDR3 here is CAWSGGFQGNQPQHF.

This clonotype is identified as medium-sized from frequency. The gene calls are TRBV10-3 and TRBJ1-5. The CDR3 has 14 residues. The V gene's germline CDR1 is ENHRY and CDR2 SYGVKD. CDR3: CAISEQQSNQPQHF.

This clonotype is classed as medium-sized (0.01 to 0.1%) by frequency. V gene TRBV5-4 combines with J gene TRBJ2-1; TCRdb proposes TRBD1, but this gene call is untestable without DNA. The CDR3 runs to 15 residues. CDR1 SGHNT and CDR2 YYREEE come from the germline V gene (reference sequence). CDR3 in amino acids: CASSLARDPLTEQFF.

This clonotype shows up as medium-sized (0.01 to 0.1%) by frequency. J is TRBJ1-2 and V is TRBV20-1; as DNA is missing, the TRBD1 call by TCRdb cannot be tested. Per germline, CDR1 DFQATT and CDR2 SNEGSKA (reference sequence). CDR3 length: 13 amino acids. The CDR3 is CSARPGTAEGYTF.

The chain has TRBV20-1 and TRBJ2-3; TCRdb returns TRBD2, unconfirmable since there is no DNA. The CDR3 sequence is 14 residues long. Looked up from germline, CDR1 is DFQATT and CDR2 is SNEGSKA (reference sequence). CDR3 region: CSAFDSGRVDTQYF.

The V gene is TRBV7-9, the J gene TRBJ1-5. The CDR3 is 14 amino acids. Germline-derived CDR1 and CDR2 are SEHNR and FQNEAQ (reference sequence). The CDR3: CASSAAEGNQPQHF. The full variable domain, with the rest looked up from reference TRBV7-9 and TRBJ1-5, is DTGVSQNPRHKITKRGQNVTFRCDPISEHNRLYWYRQTLGQGPEFLTYFQNEAQLEKSRLLSDRFSAERPKGSFSTLEIQRTEQGDSAMYLCASSAAEGNQPQHFGDGTRLSIL.